One and the same sample provided the 8 T cell receptor beta chains below, sequenced in a study of T cells in women clearing cervical HPV infection. Some clones are missing from TCRdb's copy, which holds only in-frame ones; the method was immunoSEQ multiplex PCR. The sample table sets out tens of thousands of clones. The sample was blood buffy coat. Source of these receptors: a woman aged 18 to 69 with a cervical HPV16 infection that either progressed to CIN3+ or cleared (not recorded which).

Of note for this clone: The sequence runs out 3 residues before the end of the CDR3; the remainder is reconstructed from the germline J gene. The chain employs TRBV29-1 and TRBJ2-5; 7 nucleotides match TRBD2. This CDR3 spans 14 amino acids. Trimming removed 1 base from V and 7 bases from J; junction bases left unmatched: 9. The germline V gene encodes CDR1 SQVTM and CDR2 ANQGSEA. The sequenced CDR3 bases are TGCAGCGTTGAAGCTCAACGGGGGGTCCGGACC. Amino acids: CSVEAQRGVRT. The CDR3, in full, reads CSVEAQRGVRTQYF.

A note on this clone: The read ends 3 residues shy of where the CDR3 ends; the end is completed using the germline J gene. The V gene is TRBV11-1, the J gene TRBJ2-7, with TRBD2 matching 10 bases. Germline-derived CDR1 and CDR2 are SGHAT and FQDESV (reference sequence). The CDR3 contains 15 residues. Trimming removed 6 bases from V and 2 bases from J; junction bases left unmatched: 7. This CDR3 reads CASRELAGDPYEQYF. CDR3 DNA (partial): TGTGCCAGCAGAGAGCTAGCGGGGGACCCCTACGAG.

Of note for this clone: The read falls 3 residues short of the CDR3 end, and the missing part is taken from the germline J gene. V usage is TRBV4-1 and J usage is TRBJ2-7; 9 positions match TRBD1. This CDR3 spans 15 amino acids. CDR1 and CDR2 from the germline V gene are MGHRA and YSYEKL. Germline trimming cut 0 bases from V and 2 bases from J; bases unmatched to any gene: 2. Incomplete CDR3 DNA: TGCGCCAGCAGCCAAGAAGGGACAGGGACCTACGAG. As protein: CASSQEGTGTYE. The whole CDR3 is CASSQEGTGTYEQYF.

Remarks on this clone: From the germline J gene comes the end of the CDR3, since the read stops 3 residues before it. The J gene is TRBJ1-1, the V gene TRBV19; D gene ambiguous. Germline lookup yields CDR1 LNHDA and CDR2 SQIVND (reference sequence). V was trimmed by 6 bases and J by 0 bases, leaving 14 bases between them. The CDR3 totals 15 residues. Here the CDR3 reads CASREVTLMNTEAFF. The covered CDR3 bases are TGTGCCAGTAGAGAAGTCACATTAATGAACACTGAA.

With respect to this clone: The read terminates 3 residues ahead of where the CDR3 ends, so the germline J gene completes it. The chain carries TRBV19 and TRBJ2-2; 12 nucleotides agree with TRBD1. The CDR3 covers 15 residues. The germline V gene has CDR1 LNHDA and CDR2 SQIVND (reference sequence). The part of the CDR3 DNA that was read is TGTGCCAGCCGTAGGCCCGGGACAGGGGGCTCACCG. Translating it yields CASRRPGTGGSP. The complete CDR3 sequence is CASRRPGTGGSPLFF.

With respect to this clone: The sequence runs out 3 residues before the end of the CDR3; the remainder is reconstructed from the germline J gene. The chain couples TRBV5-6 to TRBJ2-7; TRBD1 is a possible D gene (6 bases). This CDR3 contains 13 residues. Germline-derived CDR1 and CDR2 are SGHDT and YYEEEE. The V and J ends lost 3 bases and 3 bases respectively, with 10 bases between them. CDR3 DNA (partial): TGTGCCAGCAGCTCGGACAGAAACTACGAG. The encoded protein is CASSSDRNYE. The full CDR3 protein is CASSSDRNYEQYF.

Of note for this clone: Coverage ceases 3 residues before the CDR3 finishes, and the germline J gene fills in the end. The V and J genes are TRBV2 and TRBJ2-7; a possible D gene is TRBD2 (5 bases). The V end was cut by 6 bases, the J end by 5 bases, with 17 bases between. CDR3 length: 14 amino acids. Germline V lookup: CDR1 SNHLY, CDR2 FYNNEI. The CDR3: CASSLGGVSDEQYF. The sequenced part of the CDR3 DNA is TGTGCCAGCAGCCTCGGTGGGGTTAGCGACGAG.

As for this clone: The CDR3 goes on 3 residues after the read ends, and that part is filled in from the germline J gene. The chain links TRBV19 to TRBJ2-3; TRBD1 matches 9 bases. The CDR3 totals 17 residues. Germline-derived CDR1 and CDR2 are LNHDA and SQIVND (reference sequence). The part of the CDR3 DNA that was read is TGTGCCAGTAGTGCAGACCGGGACAGGGTTGGCCAAGAGACG. Amino acid sequence: CASSADRDRVGQET. The complete CDR3 sequence is CASSADRDRVGQETQYF.